The count of the clone carrying this T cell receptor beta chain is one. Its target is not known. The entry originates in a study of cytomegalovirus exposure and HLA in healthy donors. The wider study: From some 190 million T cells, an earlier analysis saw 100 million to 140 million unique TCR beta sequences. General study findings and limits: In a later analysis, across HLA loci, associated TCR counts were highest for DRB1, lowest for HLA-C. A later analysis showed HLA-associated TCR beta chains outstripping equally common others in clonal expansion.

The PCR contained 60 Vbeta and 13 Jbeta primers. Clones were sequenced by immunoSEQ multiplex PCR, and TCRdb holds only the in-frame ones, with some missing. The sample records roughly 160,000 clones, around 80% being singletons. The CDR3 sequence is 15 residues long. CDR1 and CDR2 from the germline V gene are LNHDA and SQIVND (reference sequence). The V gene lost 1 base and the J gene lost 1 base, with 10 bases spanning the gap. The sequenced sample was PBMCs. The TCR comes from a woman between 45 and 65 years old in good health and CMV-seropositive. The rearrangement uses TRBV19 and TRBJ1-1, with D unclear. CDR3 amino acids: CASSIASTANTEAFF. CDR3 coding DNA: TGTGCCAGTAGTATAGCCTCAACAGCGAACACTGAAGCTTTCTTT.